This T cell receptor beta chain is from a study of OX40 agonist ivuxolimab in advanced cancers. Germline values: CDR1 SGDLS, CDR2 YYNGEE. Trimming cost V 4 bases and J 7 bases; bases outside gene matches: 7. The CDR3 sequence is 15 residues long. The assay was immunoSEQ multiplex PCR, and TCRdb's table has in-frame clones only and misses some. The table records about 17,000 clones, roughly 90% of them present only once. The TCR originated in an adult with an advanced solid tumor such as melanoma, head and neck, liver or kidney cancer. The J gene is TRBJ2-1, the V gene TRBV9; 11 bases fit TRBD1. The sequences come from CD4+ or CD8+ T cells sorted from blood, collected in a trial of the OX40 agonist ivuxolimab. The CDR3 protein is CASSPGTGGRNEQFF. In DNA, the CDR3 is TGTGCCAGCAGCCCGGGGACAGGGGGAAGGAATGAGCAGTTCTTC.